The source of this T cell receptor beta chain is a study of blood T cells in healthy people across ages. This clonotype was picked up a small number of times. Antigen: not known. CDR3 length: 17 amino acids. The germline V gene encodes CDR1 MNHNY and CDR2 SVGAGI (reference sequence). V lost 2 bases, J lost 2 bases, and 16 bases lay in between. Sample-barcoded 5' priming and a J-beta primer mix drove a second PCR of roughly 7 to 11 cycles. TCRdb redid the calling of the 5' RACE reads with MiXCR, one entry per CDR3 protein. The sample yields approximately 850,000 distinct CDR3 sequences, more than 40% seen once. Study-wide results and caveats: TCR beta diversity was tightly associated with the proportion of naive T cells. Conclusively comparing naive with antigen-experienced cells was impossible with unsorted PBMCs. Roughly linearly, TCR beta diversity per million T cells fell as age increased.

The people who gave samples were healthy Caucasians from Russia, aged about 6 to 100. The sample consisted of blood. This receptor was taken from a man in his sixties in good health. The chain recombines TRBV6-6 with TRBJ2-4; the D call may be TRBD1 or TRBD2 (5 bases each). CDR3 region: CASSYHYGRESKNIQYF. The CDR3, as DNA: TGTGCCAGCAGTTACCACTATGGCAGGGAGTCCAAAAACATTCAGTACTTC.